Detailed here is one T cell receptor (beta chain). What it recognizes is unknown. This record belongs to a study of identical twins. Using its own MiXCR run on the 5' RACE reads, TCRdb lists one record per CDR3 protein. Seen here are fewer than 500,000 distinct CDR3 sequences, roughly an eighth observed once, and the top ten hold approximately 0.9%. Whole-study findings and limits: With abundant cord blood beta clonotypes, insertions were fewer; memory repertoires showed no such pattern.

CDR1 is KGHDR, CDR2 SFDVKD, per germline. V dropped 1 base and J dropped 7; count of bases not matched to a gene: 5. This CDR3 has 15 amino acids. These data were likewise used in another study, on yellow fever vaccine responses in identical twins.

Material for sequencing was CD4+ T cells sorted from blood. This sequence originates from a woman under 30 in good health. The rearrangement uses TRBV24-1 and TRBJ2-1, with TRBD1 identical over 8 bases. This chain's CDR3 is CATSDLQGDTNEQFF. CDR3 DNA: TGTGCCACCAGTGATTTACAGGGGGACACGAATGAGCAGTTCTTC.